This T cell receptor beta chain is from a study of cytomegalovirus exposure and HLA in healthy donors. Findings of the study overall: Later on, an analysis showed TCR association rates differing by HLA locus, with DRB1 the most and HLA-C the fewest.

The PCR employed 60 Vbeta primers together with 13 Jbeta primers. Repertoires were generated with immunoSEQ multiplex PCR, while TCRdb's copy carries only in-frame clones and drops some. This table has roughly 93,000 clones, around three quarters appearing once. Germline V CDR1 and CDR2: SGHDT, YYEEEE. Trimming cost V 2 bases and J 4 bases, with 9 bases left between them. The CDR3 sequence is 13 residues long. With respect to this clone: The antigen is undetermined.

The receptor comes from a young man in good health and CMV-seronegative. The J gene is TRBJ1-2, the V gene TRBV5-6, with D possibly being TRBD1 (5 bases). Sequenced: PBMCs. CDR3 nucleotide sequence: TGTGCCAGCAGCTTCTGGGGCGGCTATGGCTACACCTTC. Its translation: CASSFWGGYGYTF.